This is a list of T cell receptor beta chains from one sample in a study of T cell responses to AZD1222 COVID-19 vaccine. Profiled with immunoSEQ multiplex PCR; TCRdb holds only in-frame clones, not every one. The data hold approximately 100,000 clones, with approximately 85% observed a single time. Sequenced material: peripheral blood, taken on day 0 of MenACWY control vaccination. The receptors were sampled from an adult in good health. Both conserved end residues are part of each CDR3. Fields, in order: CDR3 protein, CDR3 DNA, clone size, J gene, D gene, V gene. The D gene is left open where the match is weak. The size entry is marked missing in some rows and otherwise reads once, few, many or a size class.

CASSYTETQYF TGTGCCAGCAGTTACACGGAGACCCAGTACTTC few TRBJ2-5 . TRBV6-2/TRBV6-3
CAWSGTSRTQYF TGTGCCTGGAGTGGAACCTCAAGGACGCAGTATTTT . TRBJ2-3 . TRBV30
CASSSTGGMNEKLFF TGTGCCAGCAGTTCGACAGGGGGCATGAATGAAAAACTGTTTTTT few TRBJ1-4 TRBD1 TRBV27
CASSHQGAPNYGYTF TGTGCCAGCAGCCACCAGGGGGCTCCAAACTATGGCTACACCTTC . TRBJ1-2 TRBD1 TRBV3-1/TRBV3-2
CASIMTGRQFEAFF TGTGCCAGTATTATGACGGGACGGCAGTTTGAAGCTTTCTTT . TRBJ1-1 . TRBV19
CASSPTWTGGKTEAFF TGTGCCAGCTCCCCCACTTGGACAGGGGGCAAGACTGAAGCTTTCTTT . TRBJ1-1 TRBD1 TRBV18
CASNPSDRRGYGYTF TGTGCCAGCAACCCGAGCGACAGGCGAGGCTATGGCTACACCTTC . TRBJ1-2 . TRBV5-5
CASSLSSGSLDEQYF TGTGCCAGCAGTTTATCTTCGGGGAGTCTTGACGAGCAGTACTTC . TRBJ2-7 . TRBV27
CATSQGATNEKLFF TGTGCCACCTCACAGGGGGCGACTAATGAAAAACTGTTTTTT few TRBJ1-4 TRBD1 TRBV13
CASSLGSRGEAFF TGCGCCAGCAGCCTCGGCAGTCGCGGTGAAGCTTTCTTT . TRBJ1-1 . TRBV4-3
CASSSAPVPNTEAFF TGCGCCAGCAGCTCTGCACCCGTACCGAACACTGAAGCTTTCTTT . TRBJ1-1 . TRBV5-1
CASRSGQTGELFF TGTGCCAGCAGGTCCGGACAGACCGGGGAGCTGTTTTTT . TRBJ2-2 . TRBV28
CAISLRASSNTGELFF TGTGCCATCAGCTTGCGGGCCAGCTCGAACACCGGGGAGCTGTTTTTT . TRBJ2-2 . TRBV10-3
CASSRGTGVVGYTF TGTGCCAGCAGCCGAGGGACAGGGGTAGTTGGCTACACCTTC . TRBJ1-2 TRBD1 TRBV3-1/TRBV3-2
CASSWTGTPSSGNTIYF TGCGCCAGCAGCTGGACCGGGACGCCGAGCTCTGGAAACACCATATATTTT . TRBJ1-3 . TRBV5-1
CASSAGQGFLAGGYNEQFF TGTGCCAGCAGTGCGGGACAGGGGTTTCTAGCGGGAGGGTACAATGAGCAGTTCTTC . TRBJ2-1 TRBD2 TRBV6-2/TRBV6-3
CASSPPRGVPEAFF TGTGCCAGCTCACCACCGAGGGGGGTCCCTGAAGCTTTCTTT . TRBJ1-1 . TRBV18
CASSEARRGWGYTF TGTGCCAGCAGTGAAGCGAGAAGGGGCTGGGGCTACACCTTC few TRBJ1-2 . TRBV6-1
CASSTLGQNQPQHF TGTGCCAGCAGCACCCTAGGACAAAATCAGCCCCAGCATTTT . TRBJ1-5 . TRBV7-9
CASSERQGSYNEQFF TGTGCCAGCAGTGAACGACAAGGCTCCTACAATGAGCAGTTCTTC . TRBJ2-1 . TRBV2
CASSLVGTARSGANVLTF TGCGCCAGCAGCTTGGTCGGGACGGCCCGCTCTGGGGCCAACGTCCTGACTTTC . TRBJ2-6 . TRBV5-1
CASTPGGLRSGGYTGELFF TGTGCCAGCACGCCCGGGGGGTTGCGTAGCGGGGGTTACACCGGGGAGCTGTTTTTT . TRBJ2-2 TRBD2 TRBV7-9
CASSLDRGATNEKLFF TGTGCCAGCAGCTTGGACAGGGGGGCAACTAATGAAAAACTGTTTTTT . TRBJ1-4 TRBD1 TRBV5-4
CASSQRGYNEQFF TGTGCCAGCAGCCAGAGGGGTTACAATGAGCAGTTCTTC . TRBJ2-1 . TRBV3-1/TRBV3-2
CASSQEETSGSYEQYF TGCGCCAGCAGCCAAGAGGAGACTAGCGGTTCCTACGAGCAGTACTTC once TRBJ2-7 TRBD2 TRBV4-3
CASSLQGATANYGYTF TGTGCCAGCAGTTTACAGGGGGCTACGGCTAACTATGGCTACACCTTC . TRBJ1-2 TRBD1 TRBV7-8
CAWSGGHSAPFF TGTGCCTGGTCTGGAGGACACTCTGCGCCTTTCTTT . TRBJ1-1 . TRBV30
CASSPGQGQNYEQYF TGTGCCAGCAGCCCAGGACAGGGGCAAAACTACGAGCAGTACTTC . TRBJ2-7 TRBD1 TRBV7-6
CATGGNFYEQFF TGTGCCACAGGGGGGAACTTTTATGAGCAGTTCTTC . TRBJ2-1 . TRBV6-5
CASSYRGLSGNTIYF TGTGCCAGCAGTTACAGGGGGTTGTCTGGAAACACCATATATTTT . TRBJ1-3 . TRBV6-5
CASSLYSSGTDTQYF TGTGCCAGCAGCTTATATTCTAGCGGCACAGATACGCAGTATTTT . TRBJ2-3 . TRBV7-9
CASSRGQGMDQPQHF TGTGCCAGCAGTAGGGGACAGGGGATGGATCAGCCCCAGCATTTT . TRBJ1-5 TRBD1 TRBV6-5
CASGTGGSDTQYF TGTGCCAGCGGGACAGGGGGCTCAGATACGCAGTATTTT . TRBJ2-3 TRBD1 TRBV11-1
CATRDGAKGSNQPQHF TGTGCCACCCGGGACGGAGCCAAGGGTAGCAATCAGCCCCAGCATTTT . TRBJ1-5 . TRBV15
CASSLVDFSTDTQYF TGTGCCAGCAGCCTTGTGGATTTCAGCACAGATACGCAGTATTTT . TRBJ2-3 . TRBV5-6
CASSRDYQNEQYF TGTGCCAGCAGCCGGGACTACCAGAACGAGCAGTACTTC . TRBJ2-7 TRBD2 TRBV5-4
CASIARPHETQYF TGTGCCAGCATAGCGCGGCCTCACGAGACCCAGTACTTC . TRBJ2-5 . TRBV28
CASSYVSSNNSPLHF TGTGCCAGCAGTTACGTTTCATCCAATAATTCACCCCTCCACTTT . TRBJ1-6 . TRBV6-5
CASSFIRNSPLHF TGTGCCAGCAGTTTTATCAGGAATTCACCCCTCCACTTT . TRBJ1-6 . TRBV12-3/TRBV12-4
CASSPGTGVTYEQYF TGTGCCAGCAGCCCCGGGACAGGGGTAACCTACGAGCAGTACTTC . TRBJ2-7 TRBD1 TRBV7-9
CASSQERTGGREKLFF TGCGCCAGCAGCCAAGAGAGGACAGGGGGACGCGAAAAACTGTTTTTT . TRBJ1-4 TRBD1 TRBV4-3
CASTTLSGLGYGYTF TGTGCCAGCACCACCCTATCGGGGCTCGGCTATGGCTACACCTTC . TRBJ1-2 . TRBV28
CASSSGGGTQYF TGTGCCAGCAGCTCCGGGGGGGGGACCCAGTACTTC . TRBJ2-5 TRBD2 TRBV7-8
CASSSGTRGALEQYF TGTGCCAGCAGTTCCGGGACCCGAGGGGCCCTCGAGCAGTACTTC . TRBJ2-7 . TRBV27